The rows below give T cell receptor beta chains drawn from one sample of a study of blood T cell repertoires in COVID-19. Produced via immunoSEQ multiplex PCR; TCRdb's table is partial and in-frame only. This sample has 110,000 to 150,000 clones, with roughly 84% found just once. Source material: PBMCs or T cells enriched from blood (not recorded which). These receptors were taken from a man aged 35 to 55 with acute COVID-19. Both conserved end residues are part of each CDR3. D genes are given only for firm matches. Clone size is not always given. Where it is, it says once, few, many or a class for expanded clones.

>TRBJ2-7|TRBV10-3|-|few
CAISDGGLVSEQYF
TGTGCCATCAGTGATGGAGGGTTGGTCAGCGAGCAGTACTTC
>TRBJ2-2|TRBV28|-|-
CATHGGLELFF
TGTGCCACCCACGGGGGTTTGGAGCTGTTTTTT
>TRBJ1-5|TRBV7-2|-|-
CASSFSAGPQHF
TGTGCCAGCAGCTTTTCAGCGGGGCCCCAGCATTTT
>TRBJ2-2|TRBV30|-|once
CAWSPGPVGELFF
TGTGCCTGGAGTCCTGGTCCGGTCGGGGAGCTGTTTTTT
>TRBJ2-1|TRBV28|-|-
CASSFTETNNEQFF
TGTGCCAGCAGTTTTACCGAGACTAACAATGAGCAGTTCTTC
>TRBJ1-1|TRBV7-2|TRBD1|-
CASSLGGTGNTEAFF
TGTGCCAGCAGCTTAGGGGGGACAGGGAACACTGAAGCTTTCTTT
>TRBJ2-7|TRBV11-2|-|-
CASSLDGGFGYEQYF
TGTGCCAGCAGCTTAGATGGAGGGTTTGGCTACGAGCAGTACTTC
>TRBJ2-2|TRBV5-1|-|-
CASSLERTANTGELFF
TGCGCCAGCAGCTTGGAAAGGACAGCGAACACCGGGGAGCTGTTTTTT
>TRBJ1-2|TRBV25-1|TRBD1|-
CASSEARQGADGYTF
TGTGCCAGCAGTGAAGCCCGACAGGGGGCAGATGGCTACACCTTC
>TRBJ2-5|TRBV5-6|-|-
CASSLVGVYQETQYF
TGTGCCAGCAGCTTGGTCGGGGTGTACCAAGAGACCCAGTACTTC
>TRBJ1-6|TRBV2|-|-
CASSEGGVSYNSPLHF
TGTGCCAGCAGTGAAGGGGGGGTGTCCTATAATTCACCCCTCCACTTT
>TRBJ2-7|TRBV30|-|-
CAWSWGGSYEQYF
TGTGCCTGGAGTTGGGGAGGCTCCTACGAGCAGTACTTC
>TRBJ2-7|TRBV19|-|-
CASSIGAAYEQYF
TGTGCCAGTAGTATTGGTGCGGCGTACGAGCAGTACTTC
>TRBJ1-4|TRBV2|TRBD1|-
CASTGQGGIVGEKLFF
TGTGCCAGCACGGGACAGGGAGGGATAGTCGGTGAAAAACTGTTTTTT
>TRBJ2-2|TRBV30|-|once
CAWRVMGRGNTGELFF
TGTGCCTGGAGGGTGATGGGCAGGGGGAACACCGGGGAGCTGTTTTTT
>TRBJ1-3|TRBV9|TRBD1|-
CASSARDRGFSGNTIYF
TGTGCCAGCAGCGCCCGGGACAGGGGCTTTTCTGGAAACACCATATATTTT
>TRBJ1-1|TRBV21-1|-|-
CASSAGGGQTGLNTEAFF
TGTGCCAGCAGCGCGGGCGGGGGTCAGACAGGCCTGAACACTGAAGCTTTCTTT
>TRBJ2-2|TRBV7-7|-|few
CASSLQAQPGTGELFF
TGTGCCAGCAGCCTACAGGCCCAGCCGGGCACCGGGGAGCTGTTTTTT
>TRBJ2-7|TRBV6-2/TRBV6-3|-|-
CASSPAMDSAKVYEQYF
TGTGCCAGCAGCCCTGCCATGGACAGTGCAAAGGTCTACGAGCAGTACTTC
>TRBJ2-7|TRBV21-1|-|-
CASSKPGKNRGPYEQYF
TGTGCCAGCAGCAAACCCGGAAAGAACAGGGGGCCCTACGAGCAGTACTTC
>TRBJ1-1|TRBV19|-|-
CASTLATGLPNTEAFF
TGTGCCAGTACCTTGGCGACAGGCCTTCCGAACACTGAAGCTTTCTTT
>TRBJ1-4|TRBV6-1|TRBD1|few
CASSEPGTATKEKLFF
TGTGCCAGCAGTGAGCCTGGGACAGCGACTAAGGAAAAACTGTTTTTT
>TRBJ2-7|TRBV7-8|TRBD2|-
CASSLSREAREQYF
TGTGCCAGCAGCTTAAGCCGGGAGGCGAGGGAGCAGTACTTC
>TRBJ2-1|TRBV19|-|-
CASSTYSENEQFF
TGTGCCAGTAGTACCTATAGCGAAAATGAGCAGTTCTTC
>TRBJ2-1|TRBV6-2/TRBV6-3|TRBD1|-
CASSYTGQGRNEQFF
TGTGCCAGCAGTTACACGGGACAGGGGAGGAATGAGCAGTTCTTC
>TRBJ2-7|TRBV4-3|TRBD1|-
CASSQGRTGNYEQYF
TGCGCCAGCAGCCAAGGGAGGACAGGGAACTACGAGCAGTACTTC
>TRBJ2-7|TRBV10-2|TRBD1|-
CASSTQVGDRGHYEQYF
TGCGCCAGCAGCACCCAAGTCGGGGACAGGGGCCACTACGAGCAGTACTTC
>TRBJ1-5|TRBV2|-|-
CASRQVPNQPQHF
TGTGCCAGCAGACAGGTCCCTAATCAGCCCCAGCATTTT
>TRBJ2-2|TRBV21-1|-|once
CASSKDGGDRVPTGELFF
TGTGCCAGCAGCAAAGATGGGGGGGACAGGGTGCCCACCGGGGAGCTGTTTTTT
>TRBJ2-3|TRBV4-1|-|-
CASSQDTADTQYF
TGCGCCAGCAGCCAAGATACGGCAGATACGCAGTATTTT
>TRBJ1-1|TRBV7-2|-|-
CASSYSGIMNTEAFF
TGTGCCAGCAGCTACTCAGGGATAATGAACACTGAAGCTTTCTTT
>TRBJ2-2|TRBV7-6|-|-
CASSFRLADTGELFF
TGTGCCAGCAGCTTTCGGCTAGCCGACACCGGGGAGCTGTTTTTT
>TRBJ2-1|TRBV28|TRBD2|-
CASSSSGSRGNEQFF
TGTGCCAGCAGTTCAAGCGGGAGCCGAGGCAATGAGCAGTTCTTC
>TRBJ1-4|TRBV2|-|-
CASSGDRRGNEKLFF
TGTGCCAGCAGTGGAGATAGGAGAGGGAATGAAAAACTGTTTTTT
>TRBJ2-1|TRBV19|TRBD2|-
CASSPYLGLVNNEQFF
TGTGCCAGTAGTCCTTACTTAGGACTAGTCAACAATGAGCAGTTCTTC
>TRBJ2-4|TRBV7-9|-|-
CASSFIDSGRGKNIQYF
TGTGCCAGCAGCTTCATAGATTCGGGTAGGGGCAAAAACATTCAGTACTTC
>TRBJ2-1|TRBV3-1/TRBV3-2|-|-
CASSQLGRGEQFF
TGTGCCAGCAGCCAACTGGGCAGGGGTGAGCAGTTCTTC
>TRBJ1-1|TRBV30|-|-
CAWREERNTEAFF
TGTGCCTGGAGGGAGGAAAGGAACACTGAAGCTTTCTTT
>TRBJ2-7|TRBV5-8|-|once
CASSTGRRLGYEQYF
TGTGCCAGCAGCACAGGCAGAAGGCTAGGCTACGAGCAGTACTTC
>TRBJ1-3|TRBV9|-|-
CASSSLLGNTIYF
TGTGCCAGCAGCTCCCTTCTTGGAAACACCATATATTTT
>TRBJ2-1|TRBV7-8|TRBD2|-
CASSSLYAGVGEQFF
TGTGCCAGCAGCTCCCTATATGCGGGAGTTGGAGAGCAGTTCTTC
>TRBJ2-7|TRBV4-2|-|-
CASSQSEGSYEQYF
TGTGCCAGCAGCCAATCCGAGGGCTCCTACGAGCAGTACTTC
>TRBJ1-5|TRBV19|TRBD1|-
CASTTTTGTGFQPQHF
TGTGCCAGTACTACAACTACCGGGACAGGGTTTCAGCCCCAGCATTTT
>TRBJ2-1|TRBV3-1/TRBV3-2|TRBD2|-
CASSQDGLAVYNEQFF
TGTGCCAGCAGCCAAGATGGCCTAGCGGTGTACAATGAGCAGTTCTTC
>TRBJ2-1|TRBV24-1|TRBD2|-
CATALAGVLDEQFF
TGTGCCACCGCACTAGCGGGAGTTCTGGATGAGCAGTTCTTC
>TRBJ2-7|TRBV5-1|-|-
CASSLETESSYEQYF
TGCGCCAGCAGCTTGGAGACAGAAAGCTCCTACGAGCAGTACTTC
>TRBJ1-2|TRBV19|-|-
CASQIGAGGGYTF
TGTGCCAGCCAAATAGGAGCCGGGGGTGGCTACACCTTC